This TCR beta chain was observed in a study of radiotherapy plus CTLA-4 blockade in lung cancer. Trimming removed 6 bases from V and 6 bases from J, with 15 bases in between. Germline assignment: CDR1 MNHNY and CDR2 SVGAGI (reference sequence). This CDR3 is built from 15 residues. Study results and caveats: Interferon-beta and early blood T cell clone dynamics reportedly predicted response best.

Generated by immunoSEQ multiplex PCR, the TCRdb table keeps only in-frame clones and is missing some. The profile covers approximately 48,000 clones, with 84% appearing a single time and more than 4.5% taken by the ten largest. Concerning this clone itself: The target antigen is unknown.

The V gene is TRBV6-6, the J gene TRBJ1-6; the D is unclear. Sequences were derived from peripheral blood, sampled from a patient treated with radiotherapy plus ipilimumab. The sequence was collected from a human donor with non-small cell lung cancer whose response to radiotherapy plus ipilimumab could not be evaluated. CDR3 in amino acids: CASRREPSGNSPLHF. CDR3 coding DNA: TGTGCCAGCAGACGCGAGCCGTCGGGTAATTCACCCCTCCACTTT.